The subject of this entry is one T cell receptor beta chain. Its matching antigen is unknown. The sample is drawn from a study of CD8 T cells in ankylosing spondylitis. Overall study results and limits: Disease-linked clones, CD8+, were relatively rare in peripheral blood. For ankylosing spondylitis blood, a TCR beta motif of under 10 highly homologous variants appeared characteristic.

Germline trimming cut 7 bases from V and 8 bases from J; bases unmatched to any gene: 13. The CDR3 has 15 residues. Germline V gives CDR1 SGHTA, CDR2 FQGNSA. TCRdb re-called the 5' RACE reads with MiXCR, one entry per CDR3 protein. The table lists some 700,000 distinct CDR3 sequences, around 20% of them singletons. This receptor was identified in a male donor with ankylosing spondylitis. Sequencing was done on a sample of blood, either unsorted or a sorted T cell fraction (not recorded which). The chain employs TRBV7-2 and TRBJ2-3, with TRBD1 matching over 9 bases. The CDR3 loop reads CASIGDRVQAGTQYF. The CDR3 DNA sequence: TGTGCCAGCATCGGGGACAGGGTCCAGGCTGGTACGCAGTATTTT.